This entry lists 11 T cell receptor beta chains sequenced from one sample in a study of CD8 T cells in Susac syndrome. A quantity of 0.5 to 1 ug RNA underwent reverse transcription using random hexamers. TCRdb passed the immunoSEQ multiplex PCR reads through MiXCR, listing each CDR3 protein once. The table shows around 69,000 distinct CDR3 sequences, with under 96% occurring only once. Sequencing was performed on CD4+ T cells from PBMCs. The receptor set was obtained from a human donor with multiple sclerosis.

The V call is TRBV20-1, the J call TRBJ2-7; 12 nucleotides align to TRBD2. Germline V gives CDR1 DFQATT, CDR2 SNEGSKA (reference sequence). V lost 6 bases, J lost 5 bases, and 11 bases stayed unmatched. The CDR3 sequence is 15 residues long. The CDR3 coding sequence is TGCAGTGCGGCCCGACCGCGGACTAGCGGGGACGAGCAGTACTTC. This codes for CSAARPRTSGDEQYF.

The chain employs TRBV12-3 or TRBV12-4 and TRBJ2-1; TRBD2 might be the D (6 bases). This CDR3 has 13 amino acids. The ends were cut back, 6 bases at V and 7 bases at J, with 13 bases in the middle. The chain's CDR3 is CASSSSGGNEQFF. The CDR3 DNA sequence: TGTGCCAGCAGCAGTAGCGGTGGGAATGAGCAGTTCTTC.

The V and J genes are TRBV5-1 and TRBJ2-7; D is uncertain. The V gene lost 2 bases and the J gene lost 5 bases, with 5 bases spanning the gap. CDR1 and CDR2 from the germline V gene are SGHRS and YFSETQ. The CDR3 contains 11 residues. CDR3 sequence reads: CASSFSDEQYF. CDR3 DNA: TGCGCCAGCAGCTTTTCTGACGAGCAGTACTTC.

The chain recombines TRBV20-1 with TRBJ2-5; TRBD1 matches 7 bases. CDR1 and CDR2 from the germline V gene are DFQATT and SNEGSKA (reference sequence). This CDR3 is built from 14 residues. The V segment lost 3 bases and the J segment 0 bases; nucleotides outside the gene matches: 4. In DNA form, the CDR3 reads TGCAGTGCTAGTTTCAGGGGGTACCAAGAGACCCAGTACTTC. Residues: CSASFRGYQETQYF.

The rearrangement joins TRBV5-1 to TRBJ2-3; either TRBD1 or TRBD2 may supply D (5 bases each). V shed 3 bases and J shed 4 bases, with 18 bases lying between them. CDR1 is SGHRS and CDR2 is YFSETQ in the germline V gene. This CDR3 is built from 16 residues. The CDR3 bases are TGCGCCAGCAGCTCCGTAAACCCGGGACGGCCAGATACGCAGTATTTT. Protein product: CASSSVNPGRPDTQYF.

The rearrangement uses TRBV5-1 and TRBJ1-3; TRBD1 agrees at 9 bases. The CDR3 extends over 19 amino acids. CDR1 and CDR2 from the germline V gene are SGHRS and YFSETQ. The trim removed 1 base at V and 4 bases at J, leaving 15 bases unmatched. The CDR3 here is CASSLSSGTGYPSGNTIYF. The CDR3 DNA sequence: TGCGCCAGCAGCTTGAGTTCCGGGACAGGGTATCCCAGCGGAAACACCATATATTTT. The full variable domain, rest sourced from reference TRBV5-1 and TRBJ1-3, is KAGVTQTPRYLIKTRGQQVTLSCSPISGHRSVSWYQQTPGQGLQFLFEYFSETQRNKGNFPGRFSGRQFSNSRSEMNVSTLELGDSALYLCASSLSSGTGYPSGNTIYFGEGSWLTVV.

This clonotype was counted a single time. The V and J genes are TRBV29-1 and TRBJ2-3, with TRBD2 as a possible D gene (7 bases). V was clipped by 6 bases and J by 0 bases, with 22 bases between them. Per germline, CDR1 SQVTM and CDR2 ANQGSEA. CDR3 length: 17 residues. CDR3 sequence (DNA): TGCAGCGTGGATCCAACGGGGGGCCATCCCAGCACAGATACGCAGTATTTT. Translation gives CSVDPTGGHPSTDTQYF.

In DNA, the CDR3 is TGTGCCAGCAGCAAGGGACAGGGGCTTAATTCACCCCTCCACTTT. Translation gives CASSKGQGLNSPLHF. The chain employs TRBV5-6 and TRBJ1-6, with 10 bases matching TRBD1. After removal of 4 bases from V and 6 bases from J, the junction contained 4 bases not matched to a gene. CDR1 and CDR2 (germline): SGHDT, YYEEEE. The CDR3 length is 15 residues. Variable domain in full (rest from reference TRBV5-6 and TRBJ1-6): DAGVTQSPTHLIKTRGQQVTLRCSPKSGHDTVSWYQQALGQGPQFIFQYYEEEERQRGNFPDRFSGHQFPNYSSELNVNALLLGDSALYLCASSKGQGLNSPLHFGNGTRLTVT.

The chain is built from TRBV28 and TRBJ2-7; 14 positions match TRBD2. Trimming removed 6 bases from V and 2 bases from J; junction bases left unmatched: 6. This CDR3 spans 16 amino acids. Looked up from germline, CDR1 is MDHEN and CDR2 is SYDVKM. The CDR3 region is CASSGTSGGLAYEQYF. The CDR3 region has the DNA TGTGCCAGCAGCGGGACTAGCGGGGGCCTGGCCTACGAGCAGTACTTC.

The CDR3 loop reads CASSLSLDRYGYTF. In DNA form, the CDR3 reads TGCGCCAGCAGCTTGAGTTTGGACCGCTATGGCTACACCTTC. The chain is built from TRBV5-1 and TRBJ1-2; D gene unclear. Trimming pared 1 base from V and 4 bases from J, leaving 11 bases between. CDR1 is SGHRS, CDR2 YFSETQ, per germline. This CDR3 has 14 amino acids.

In its sample, this clonotype was seen once. The rearrangement uses TRBV12-3 or TRBV12-4 and TRBJ2-7; 9 bases line up with TRBD2. V trimming: 0 bases; J trimming: 4 bases; junction bases outside the gene matches: 1. The CDR3 totals 14 residues. DNA for the CDR3: TGTGCCAGCAGTTTAGCAGCGGGGGGTTACGAGCAGTACTTC. Translating it yields CASSLAAGGYEQYF.